Listed here is a single T cell receptor (beta chain). Its antigen is unidentified. The data were obtained in a study of T cell clonotyping in hematopoietic cell transplantation. Study-level findings and limits: Few recipient clonotypes overlapped donors; over 97% were de novo at given depth. Pathologically expanded recipient clonotypes increased progressively from day 30 to day 180 as diversity fell. Broader posttransplant TCR repertoire diversity was predicted by graft donor and pretransplant recipient Inverse Simpson Index values.

Trimming cost V 6 bases and J 1 base, with 9 bases left between them. The length of the CDR3 is 13 residues. Germline assignment: CDR1 SNHLY and CDR2 FYNNEI. Assay used: immunoSEQ multiplex PCR; TCRdb lists only in-frame clones, some missing. The sample contains over 25,000 clones, around 95% of which appear only once. The rearrangement links TRBV2 to TRBJ1-1, with D unresolved. Material for sequencing was peripheral blood mononuclear cells. The receptor was derived from a man in his forties or fifties in good health. Some clones in this sample may be carry-over from other donors' samples. The CDR3 DNA is TGTGCCAGCAGCCCTTGGGGGAACACTGAAGCTTTCTTT. Residues: CASSPWGNTEAFF.